Presented here are 12 T cell receptor beta chains from one specimen sequenced in a study of blood T cells in healthy people across ages. Through a sample-barcoded 5' primer and a J-beta primer mix, a second PCR was run for roughly 7 to 12 cycles. TCRdb re-analysed the 5' RACE reads in MiXCR, keeping a single row per CDR3 protein. The sample contains about a million distinct CDR3 sequences, around two fifths of which appear only once. The sequencing input was blood. These receptors all come from a man between 18 and 35 years old in good health.

The rearrangement uses TRBV2 and TRBJ1-4, with D unclear. The germline V gene has CDR1 SNHLY and CDR2 FYNNEI. The CDR3 contains 12 residues. V lost 4 bases and J lost 8, with 8 bases in between. This chain's CDR3 is CASSARWEKLFF. The CDR3 region has the DNA TGTGCCAGCAGTGCACGGTGGGAAAAACTGTTTTTT.

V usage is TRBV15 and J usage is TRBJ1-1; D is possibly TRBD1 (5 bases). Germline CDR1 LNHNV, CDR2 YYDKDF (reference sequence). The V gene lost 5 bases and the J gene lost 3 bases, with 16 bases spanning the gap. This CDR3 spans 15 amino acids. CDR3 sequence (DNA): TGTGCCACCAGCGGGGCACAGGTAAGGTACACTGAAGCTTTCTTT. Its translation is CATSGAQVRYTEAFF.

This clonotype was seen at least ten times. The chain combines TRBV7-2 with TRBJ2-1, with a weak D call TRBD2 (5 bases). CDR1 is SGHTA and CDR2 is FQGNSA in the germline V gene. The V gene lost 5 bases and the J gene lost 9 bases, with 11 bases spanning the gap. The CDR3 is 12 residues long. The CDR3 DNA is TGTGCCAGCAGCCCATCGGGGATTGAGCAGTTCTTC. This sequence encodes CASSPSGIEQFF. Filled out from reference TRBV7-2 and TRBJ2-1, the complete variable domain reads GAGVSQSPSNKVTEKGKDVELRCDPISGHTALYWYRQSLGQGLEFLIYFQGNSAPDKSGLPSDRFSAERTGGSVSTLTIQRTQQEDSAVYLCASSPSGIEQFFGPGTRLTVL.

This clonotype was detected ten times or more. The chain couples TRBV4-3 to TRBJ1-5; TRBD1 is a possible D gene (5 bases). Germline V lookup: CDR1 LGHNA, CDR2 YSLEER. The CDR3 is made up of 14 amino acids. Trimming removed 1 base from V and 7 bases from J, with 11 bases in between. The CDR3 protein is CASSQAGGGQPQHF. For the CDR3, the DNA is TGCGCCAGCAGCCAAGCGGGTGGGGGACAGCCCCAGCATTTT.

This chain uses TRBV6-2 or TRBV6-3 with TRBJ2-7; TRBD1 is a possible D gene (5 bases). V was shortened by 0 bases and J by 0 bases, with 12 bases between the two germline ends. CDR3 size: 16 residues. Germline V gene data show CDR1 as MNHEY and CDR2 as SVGEGT. The CDR3 loop reads CASSYSGREVSYEQYF. CDR3 nucleotides: TGTGCCAGCAGTTACTCGGGCAGGGAAGTCTCCTACGAGCAGTACTTC.

This chain links TRBV5-1 with TRBJ1-2; D gene unclear. Germline assignment: CDR1 SGHRS and CDR2 YFSETQ. The CDR3 extends over 13 amino acids. Trimming pared 4 bases from V and 4 bases from J, leaving 11 bases between. The CDR3 sequence is CASSVGFSYGYTF. The CDR3 DNA reads as TGCGCCAGCAGCGTGGGATTTAGCTATGGCTACACCTTC.

This clonotype was seen a few times. The chain carries TRBV27 and TRBJ2-1, with 12 bases fitting TRBD2. Germline assignment: CDR1 MNHEY and CDR2 SMNVEV (reference sequence). This CDR3 contains 16 residues. J lost 9 bases, V lost 4 bases, and 10 bases had no gene match. For the CDR3, the DNA is TGTGCCAGCAGTTGGTCTAGCGGGGGGGCCGCCACTGAGCAGTTCTTC. Its protein is CASSWSSGGAATEQFF.

This clonotype was seen only a few times. J is TRBJ1-1 and V is TRBV4-2, with a possible D match to TRBD1 (6 bases). The CDR3 is made up of 13 amino acids. The germline CDR1 and CDR2 sequences are LGHNA and YNFKEQ. Trimming took off 5 bases at V and 4 bases at J, with 11 bases between the two ends. As DNA, the CDR3 is TGTGCCAGCAGCTCTCACAGGGCCACTGAAGCTTTCTTT. Its translation is CASSSHRATEAFF.

In this sample, this clonotype turned up a few times. V is TRBV12-3 or TRBV12-4 and J is TRBJ2-3, with 8 bases identical to TRBD2. The CDR3 loop spans 16 amino acids. V shed 4 bases and J 4 bases; nucleotides not matched to a gene: 10. CDR3 region: CASSSLSGGGADTQYF. The CDR3 DNA is TGTGCCAGCAGTTCTCTAAGCGGGGGAGGGGCAGATACGCAGTATTTT.

The table lists this clonotype with a few counts. This sequence joins TRBV4-1 and TRBJ2-3; a possible D gene is TRBD1 (5 bases). The V gene's germline CDR1 is MGHRA and CDR2 YSYEKL. Trimming took off 2 bases at V and 5 bases at J, with 14 bases between the two ends. This CDR3 is 15 amino acids long. The CDR3 spells CASSQLQGFQDTQYF. DNA for the CDR3: TGCGCCAGCAGCCAACTTCAGGGCTTTCAAGATACGCAGTATTTT.

The chain couples TRBV4-1 to TRBJ2-2; TRBD1 matches at 8 bases. The CDR3 extends over 15 amino acids. Germline CDR1 is MGHRA and CDR2 is YSYEKL. V lost 1 base and J lost 4; bases outside the gene matches: 2. Here the CDR3 reads CASSQVTGGTGELFF. The CDR3 DNA reads as TGCGCCAGCAGCCAAGTAACAGGGGGCACCGGGGAGCTGTTTTTT.

J is TRBJ1-5 and V is TRBV7-2, with 9 bases lining up with TRBD1. V dropped 6 bases and J dropped 5; count of bases not matched to a gene: 5. The V gene's germline CDR1 is SGHTA and CDR2 FQGNSA. The CDR3 runs to 14 residues. CDR3 residues: CASSSGQGYQPQHF. CDR3 in DNA: TGTGCCAGCAGTTCCGGACAGGGGTATCAGCCCCAGCATTTT.